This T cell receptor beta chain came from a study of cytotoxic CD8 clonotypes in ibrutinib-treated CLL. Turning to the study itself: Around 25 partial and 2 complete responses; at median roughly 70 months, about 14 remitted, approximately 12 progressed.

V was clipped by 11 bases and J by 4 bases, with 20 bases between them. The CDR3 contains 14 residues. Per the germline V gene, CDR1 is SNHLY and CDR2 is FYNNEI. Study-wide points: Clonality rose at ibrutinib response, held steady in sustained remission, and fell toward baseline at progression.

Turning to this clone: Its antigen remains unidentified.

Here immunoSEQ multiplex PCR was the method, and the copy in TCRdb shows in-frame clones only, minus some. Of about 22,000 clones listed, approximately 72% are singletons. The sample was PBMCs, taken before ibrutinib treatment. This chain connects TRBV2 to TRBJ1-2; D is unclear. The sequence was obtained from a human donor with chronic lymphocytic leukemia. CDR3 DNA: TGTGCCGCCGGCGGGGTCAAGGGAGGCTATGGCTACACCTTC. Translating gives CAAGGVKGGYGYTF.